This T cell receptor beta chain appears in the sequencing data of a study of PD-1 blockade in mismatch repair-deficient tumors (dated by TCRdb to about 2017). As for the study more broadly: Between September 2013 and late 2016, the trial enrolled 80 to 95 consecutive patients with approximately 12 types of mismatch repair-deficient cancer, all of whom had received prior treatment and were progressing. Deep sequencing of TCR CDR3 regions was used to track tumor-associated T cell clones in peripheral blood of patients responding to PD-1 blockade. Overall results and qualifications from the work: Rapid expansion after pembrolizumab followed by contraction, generally before radiologic responses, was shown by tumor-resident clones, which were often undetectable in blood before treatment.

Mismatch repair deficiency in every enrolled patient was established by polymerase chain reaction or immunohistochemistry. TCR sequencing was performed for three patients who responded to pembrolizumab therapy. The phase II trial prospectively tested pembrolizumab PD-1 blockade in advanced mismatch repair-deficient cancers regardless of tissue of origin. Peripheral blood T cell samples were collected serially, before PD-1 blockade began and at several time points afterward. Blood sampling times were reported as weeks after the first pembrolizumab dose. Counted from cysteine to phenylalanine, this CDR3 has 13 amino acids. The kept DNA is CDR3 alone, 39 bases in frame from the first base. Per the germline V gene (reference sequence), GTSNPN is the CDR1 and SVGIG is the CDR2. Unmatched junction bases come to 4, with V trimmed by 8 bases and J by 0 bases. The method was the immunoSEQ multiplex PCR assay. What TCRdb holds here is the immuneACCESS table cut down to in-frame rearrangements. Part of the clones is not present; checked against another copy, under half of the missing clones reflect an unresolved V gene, and the others are unexplained. This sample is represented by about 100,000 clones; about 79% of them were singletons. Approximately 6.5% of the sample rests with the top ten.

Turning to this clone: The target of this receptor is not known. Base qualities are not at hand, and no much larger clone is one base apart.

The sample here was peripheral blood, taken approximately 35 weeks after starting pembrolizumab. Recombination linked TRBV30 to TRBJ2-1; TRBD1 fits 7 bases in the junction. This TCR derives from an adult with mismatch repair-deficient cancer. The CDR3 loop reads CAGQESSYNEQFF. The nucleotide sequence is TGTGCCGGACAGGAAAGCTCCTACAATGAGCAGTTCTTC.